Sequencing of this T cell receptor beta chain was carried out in a study of T cell repertoires in cytomegalovirus infection. Notes on this clonotype: The antigen is undetermined.

CDR1 ENHRY and CDR2 SYGVKD come from the germline V gene. The CDR3 has 15 residues. V shed 6 bases and J 6 bases; nucleotides not matched to a gene: 10. TCRdb itself ran the reads through MiXCR, one entry per CDR3 protein. The sample yields about 310,000 distinct CDR3 sequences, 20% to 30% seen once. This rearrangement joins TRBV10-3 to TRBJ2-1; TRBD2 aligns across 8 bases. This material consisted of cultured PBMCs, taken from culture after CMV antigen stimulation. This receptor was taken from a human donor in good health (CMV status not recorded). Some clones in this sample may be carry-over from other donors' samples. CDR3 DNA: TGTGCCATCAGCCCCGGGGGGGGTCCGTTCAATGAGCAGTTCTTC. Its protein product is CAISPGGGPFNEQFF.